The T cell receptor beta chain under discussion was sequenced for a study of cytomegalovirus exposure and HLA in healthy donors. Study-level points and caveats: Later analysis associated a missense DCLRE1C variant with TCR beta V- and J-gene trimming.

As for this clone: Its target is unknown.

V was cut by 3 bases and J by 1 base, with 9 bases left in between. The CDR3 runs to 14 residues. The V gene's germline CDR1 is SEHNR and CDR2 FQNEAQ (reference sequence). The PCR was carried out with 60 Vbeta primers and 13 Jbeta primers. Measured with immunoSEQ multiplex PCR; TCRdb has only the in-frame clones, and not every one. Seen here are 200,000 to 250,000 clones, 60% to 85% observed once, and the top ten hold roughly a sixth. The chain has TRBV7-9 and TRBJ2-5, with unresolved D. The origin of this receptor is a man in his forties in good health and CMV-seronegative. The sample taken for sequencing was PBMCs. The CDR3 loop is CASSFMTGQETQYF. As DNA, the CDR3 is TGTGCCAGCAGCTTTATGACTGGCCAAGAGACCCAGTACTTC.